The sequence of this T cell receptor beta chain was determined in a study of blood T cells in healthy people across ages. Findings and caveats of the study: It was not possible, with unsorted PBMCs, to conclusively compare naive and antigen-experienced cells.

Through a sample-barcoded 5' primer and a J-beta primer mix, a second PCR was run for roughly 7 to 11 cycles. Each cDNA was tagged by a template-switch adaptor containing 12 random nucleotides. TCRdb analysed the 5' RACE reads with MiXCR anew, one entry per CDR3 protein. The top ten hold 7.7% of the sample, which has 1.5 million to 2 million distinct CDR3 sequences, 28% seen once. CDR3 length: 20 amino acids. Trimming cost V 3 bases and J 0 bases; bases outside gene matches: 14. The germline CDR1 and CDR2 sequences are LGHDT and YNNKEL (reference sequence). The table lists this clonotype with a few counts. What it recognizes is unknown.

V gene TRBV3-1 combines with J gene TRBJ2-6; 7 nucleotides align to TRBD2. The sample comprised blood. This clonotype was sampled from a woman aged 25 to 39 in good health. CDR3 residues: CASSHPGGGASVSGANVLTF. The CDR3 DNA sequence: TGTGCCAGCAGCCACCCCGGGGGAGGGGCGAGTGTCTCTGGGGCCAACGTCCTGACTTTC. Supplemented by reference TRBV3-1 and TRBJ2-6, the full variable domain reads DTAVSQTPKYLVTQMGNDKSIKCEQNLGHDTMYWYKQDSKKFLKIMFSYNNKELIINETVPNRFSPKSPDKAHLNLHINSLELGDSAVYFCASSHPGGGASVSGANVLTFGAGSRLTVL.